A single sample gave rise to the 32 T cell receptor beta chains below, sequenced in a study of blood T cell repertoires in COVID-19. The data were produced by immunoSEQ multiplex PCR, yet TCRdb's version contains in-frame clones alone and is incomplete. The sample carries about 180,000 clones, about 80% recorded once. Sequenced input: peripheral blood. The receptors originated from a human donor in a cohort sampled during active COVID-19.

CDR3 sequence reads: CASSVGPGSEAFF. CDR3 DNA: TGTGCCAGCAGCGTAGGCCCAGGTAGTGAAGCTTTCTTT. This rearrangement joins TRBV9 to TRBJ1-1, with D hard to call. The V end was cut by 0 bases, the J end by 7 bases, with 10 bases between. Per the germline V gene, CDR1 is SGDLS and CDR2 is YYNGEE. This CDR3 has 13 residues.

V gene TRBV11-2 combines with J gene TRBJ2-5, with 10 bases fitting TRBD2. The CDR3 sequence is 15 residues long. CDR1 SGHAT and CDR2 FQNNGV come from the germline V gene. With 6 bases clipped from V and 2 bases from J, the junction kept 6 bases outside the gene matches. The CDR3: CASRSLAGTQETQYF. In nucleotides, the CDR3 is TGTGCCAGCAGATCACTAGCGGGGACACAAGAGACCCAGTACTTC.

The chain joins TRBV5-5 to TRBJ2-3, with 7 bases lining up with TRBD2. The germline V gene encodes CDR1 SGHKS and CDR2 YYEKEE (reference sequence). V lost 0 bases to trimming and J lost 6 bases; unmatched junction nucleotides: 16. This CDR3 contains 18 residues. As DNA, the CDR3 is TGTGCCAGCAGCTTGGCGGCTGCAGGGCCCCTGGGGGGGGATACGCAGTATTTT. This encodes CASSLAAAGPLGGDTQYF.

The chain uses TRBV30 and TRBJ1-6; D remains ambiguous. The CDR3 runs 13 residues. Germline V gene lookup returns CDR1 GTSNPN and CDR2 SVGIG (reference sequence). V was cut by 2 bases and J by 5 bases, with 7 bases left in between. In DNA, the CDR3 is TGTGCCTGGAGTCGAGAAAATAATTCACCCCTCCACTTT. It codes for CAWSRENNSPLHF.

Here the CDR3 reads CASSPNPGDGAFF. CDR3 nucleotides: TGCGCCAGCAGCCCAAATCCAGGGGACGGAGCTTTCTTT. This chain joins TRBV5-1 and TRBJ1-1; D might be TRBD1 (6 bases). The CDR3 is 13 amino acids. With 4 bases removed from V and 10 bases from J, the gap between germline ends came to 17 bases. CDR1 and CDR2 from the germline V gene are SGHRS and YFSETQ.

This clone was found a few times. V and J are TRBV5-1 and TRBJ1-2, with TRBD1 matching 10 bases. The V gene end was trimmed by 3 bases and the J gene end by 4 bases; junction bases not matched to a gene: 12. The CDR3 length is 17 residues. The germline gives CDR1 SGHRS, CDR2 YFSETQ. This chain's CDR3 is CASSSTPGQGTAYGYTF. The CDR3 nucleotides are TGCGCCAGCAGCTCCACCCCGGGACAGGGGACCGCCTATGGCTACACCTTC.

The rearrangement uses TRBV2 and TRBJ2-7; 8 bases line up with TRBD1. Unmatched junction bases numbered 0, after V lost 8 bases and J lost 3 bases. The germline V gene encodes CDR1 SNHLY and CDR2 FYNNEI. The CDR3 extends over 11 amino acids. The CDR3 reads CASGQGYEQYF. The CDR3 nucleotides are TGTGCCAGCGGACAGGGCTACGAGCAGTACTTC. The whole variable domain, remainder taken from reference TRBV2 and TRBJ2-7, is EPEVTQTPSHQVTQMGQEVILRCVPISNHLYFYWYRQILGQKVEFLVSFYNNEISEKSEIFDDQFSVERPDGSNFTLKIRSTKLEDSAMYFCASGQGYEQYFGPGTRLTVT.

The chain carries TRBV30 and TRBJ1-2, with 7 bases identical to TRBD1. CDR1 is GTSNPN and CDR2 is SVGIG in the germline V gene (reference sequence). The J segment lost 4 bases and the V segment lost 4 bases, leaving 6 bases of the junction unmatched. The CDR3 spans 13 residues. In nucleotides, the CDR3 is TGTGCCTGGAATGTAGGGGGCGCCTATGGCTACACCTTC. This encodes CAWNVGGAYGYTF.

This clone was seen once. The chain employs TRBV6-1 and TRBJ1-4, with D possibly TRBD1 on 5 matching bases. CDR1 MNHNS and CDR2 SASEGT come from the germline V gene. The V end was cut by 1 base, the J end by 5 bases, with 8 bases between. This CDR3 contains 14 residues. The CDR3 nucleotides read TGTGCCAGCAGTGAAGGGGGCCTAAATGAAAAACTGTTTTTT. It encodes CASSEGGLNEKLFF.

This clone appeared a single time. In DNA, the CDR3 is TGTGCCAGCAGCCCGACGACTGCTGACTATGGCTACACCTTC. Protein: CASSPTTADYGYTF. V is TRBV3-1 (or the pseudogene TRBV3-2) and J is TRBJ1-2; D is unresolved. Germline V gives CDR1 LGHDT, CDR2 YNNKEL (reference sequence). This CDR3 has 14 amino acids. The germline V and J ends were trimmed by 4 bases and 3 bases, with 12 bases remaining between them.

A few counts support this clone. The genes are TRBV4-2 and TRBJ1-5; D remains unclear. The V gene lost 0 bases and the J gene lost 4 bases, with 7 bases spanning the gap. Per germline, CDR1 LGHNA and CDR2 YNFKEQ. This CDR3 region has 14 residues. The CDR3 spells CASSQESINQPQHF. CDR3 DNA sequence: TGTGCCAGCAGCCAAGAATCCATTAATCAGCCCCAGCATTTT.

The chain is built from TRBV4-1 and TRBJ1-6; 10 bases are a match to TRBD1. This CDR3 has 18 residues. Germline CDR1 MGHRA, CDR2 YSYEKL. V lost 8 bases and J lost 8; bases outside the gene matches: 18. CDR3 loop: CASGLLTLRQGADSPLHF. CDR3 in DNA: TGCGCCAGCGGACTCCTAACCCTAAGACAGGGGGCAGATTCACCCCTCCACTTT.

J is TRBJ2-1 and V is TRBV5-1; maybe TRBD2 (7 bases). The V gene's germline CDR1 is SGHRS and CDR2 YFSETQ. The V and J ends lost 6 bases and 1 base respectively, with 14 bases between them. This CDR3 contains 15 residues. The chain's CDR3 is CASKGGQGSYNEQFF. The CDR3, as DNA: TGCGCCAGCAAGGGGGGGCAAGGGTCCTACAATGAGCAGTTCTTC.

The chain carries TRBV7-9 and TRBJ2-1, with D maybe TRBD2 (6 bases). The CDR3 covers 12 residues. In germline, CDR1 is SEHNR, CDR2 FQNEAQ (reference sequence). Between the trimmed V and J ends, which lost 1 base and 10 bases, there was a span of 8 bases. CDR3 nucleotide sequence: TGTGCCAGCAGCTTAGGGGGGGACGAGCAGTTCTTC. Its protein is CASSLGGDEQFF. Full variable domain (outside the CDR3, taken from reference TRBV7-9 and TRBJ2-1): DTGVSQNPRHKITKRGQNVTFRCDPISEHNRLYWYRQTLGQGPEFLTYFQNEAQLEKSRLLSDRFSAERPKGSFSTLEIQRTEQGDSAMYLCASSLGGDEQFFGPGTRLTVL.

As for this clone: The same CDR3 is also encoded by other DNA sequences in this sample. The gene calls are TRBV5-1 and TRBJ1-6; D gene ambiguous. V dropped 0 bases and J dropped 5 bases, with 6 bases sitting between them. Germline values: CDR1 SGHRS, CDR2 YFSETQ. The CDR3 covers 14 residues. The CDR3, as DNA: TGCGCCAGCAGCTTGGGAGGGAATAATTCACCCCTCCACTTT. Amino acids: CASSLGGNNSPLHF.

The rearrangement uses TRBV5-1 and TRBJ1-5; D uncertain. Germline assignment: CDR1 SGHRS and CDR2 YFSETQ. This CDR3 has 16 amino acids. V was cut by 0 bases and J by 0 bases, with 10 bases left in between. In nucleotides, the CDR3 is TGCGCCAGCAGCTTGGACGGAGAGAATAGCAATCAGCCCCAGCATTTT. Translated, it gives CASSLDGENSNQPQHF.

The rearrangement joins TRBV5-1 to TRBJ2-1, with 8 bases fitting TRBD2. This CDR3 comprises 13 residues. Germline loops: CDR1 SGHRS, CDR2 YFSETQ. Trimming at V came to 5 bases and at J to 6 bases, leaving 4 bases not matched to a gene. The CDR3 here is CASRGTSPNEQFF. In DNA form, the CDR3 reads TGCGCCAGCAGGGGGACTAGTCCCAATGAGCAGTTCTTC.

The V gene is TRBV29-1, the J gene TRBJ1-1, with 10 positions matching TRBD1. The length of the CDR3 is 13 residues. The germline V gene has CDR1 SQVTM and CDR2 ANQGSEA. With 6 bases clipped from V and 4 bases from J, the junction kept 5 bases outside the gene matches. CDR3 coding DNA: TGCAGCGTGGTGGGACAGGGGAGCACTGAAGCTTTCTTT. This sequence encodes CSVVGQGSTEAFF.

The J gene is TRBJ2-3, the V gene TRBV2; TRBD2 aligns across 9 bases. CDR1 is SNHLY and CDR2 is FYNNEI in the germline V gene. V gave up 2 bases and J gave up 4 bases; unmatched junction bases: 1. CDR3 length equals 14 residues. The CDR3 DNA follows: TGTGCCAGCAGTGAATTAGCGGGGGCAGATACGCAGTATTTT. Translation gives CASSELAGADTQYF.

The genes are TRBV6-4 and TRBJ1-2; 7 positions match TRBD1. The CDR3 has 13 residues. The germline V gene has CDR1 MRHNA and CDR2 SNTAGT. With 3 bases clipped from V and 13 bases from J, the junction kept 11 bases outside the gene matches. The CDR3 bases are TGTGCCAGCAGTGAGTATCTAGGACAGGCTATCACCTTC. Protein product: CASSEYLGQAITF.

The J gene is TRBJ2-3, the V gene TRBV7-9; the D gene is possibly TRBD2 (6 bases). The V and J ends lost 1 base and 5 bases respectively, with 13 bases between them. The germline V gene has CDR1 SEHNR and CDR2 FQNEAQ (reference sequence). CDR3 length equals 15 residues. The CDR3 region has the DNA TGTGCCAGCAGCTTAGAGGTGACTAGAGAAGATACGCAGTATTTT. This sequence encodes CASSLEVTREDTQYF.

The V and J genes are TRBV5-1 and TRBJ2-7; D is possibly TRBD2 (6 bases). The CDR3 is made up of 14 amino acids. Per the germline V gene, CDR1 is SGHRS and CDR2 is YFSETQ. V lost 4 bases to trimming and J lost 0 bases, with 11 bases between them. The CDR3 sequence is CASSPRDFSYEQYF. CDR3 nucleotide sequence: TGCGCCAGCAGCCCTAGGGACTTCTCCTACGAGCAGTACTTC.

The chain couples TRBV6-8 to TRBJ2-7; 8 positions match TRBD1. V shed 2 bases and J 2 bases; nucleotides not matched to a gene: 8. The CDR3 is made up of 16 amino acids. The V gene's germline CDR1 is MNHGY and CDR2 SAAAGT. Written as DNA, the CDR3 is TGTGCCAGCAGTTACAGGCCGGGACAGGCGACCTACGAGCAGTACTTC. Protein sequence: CASSYRPGQATYEQYF.

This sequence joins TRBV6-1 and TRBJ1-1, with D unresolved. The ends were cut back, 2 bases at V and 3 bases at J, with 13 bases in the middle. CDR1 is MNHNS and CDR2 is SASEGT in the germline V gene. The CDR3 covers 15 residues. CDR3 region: CASSERVVRYTEAFF. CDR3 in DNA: TGTGCCAGCAGTGAACGAGTGGTGAGGTACACTGAAGCTTTCTTT.

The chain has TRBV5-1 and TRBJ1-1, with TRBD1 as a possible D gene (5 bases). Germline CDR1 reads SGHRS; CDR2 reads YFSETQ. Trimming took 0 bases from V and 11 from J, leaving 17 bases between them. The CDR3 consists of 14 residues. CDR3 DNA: TGCGCCAGCAGCTTGGAAATGACAGAAGGTGCGGCTTTCTTT. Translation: CASSLEMTEGAAFF.

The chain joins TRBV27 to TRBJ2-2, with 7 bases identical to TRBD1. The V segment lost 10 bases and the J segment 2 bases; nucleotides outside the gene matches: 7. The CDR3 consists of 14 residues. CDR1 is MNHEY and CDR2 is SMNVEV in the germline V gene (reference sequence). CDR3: CATPGTANTGELFF. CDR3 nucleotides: TGTGCCACCCCAGGGACAGCTAACACCGGGGAGCTGTTTTTT.

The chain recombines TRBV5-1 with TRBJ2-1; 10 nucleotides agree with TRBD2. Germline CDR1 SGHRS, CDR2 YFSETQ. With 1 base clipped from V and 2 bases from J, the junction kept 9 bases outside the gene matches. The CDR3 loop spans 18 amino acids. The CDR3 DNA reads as TGCGCCAGCAGCTTGATTCCGGGACTAGCGAGACCCTACAATGAGCAGTTCTTC. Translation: CASSLIPGLARPYNEQFF.

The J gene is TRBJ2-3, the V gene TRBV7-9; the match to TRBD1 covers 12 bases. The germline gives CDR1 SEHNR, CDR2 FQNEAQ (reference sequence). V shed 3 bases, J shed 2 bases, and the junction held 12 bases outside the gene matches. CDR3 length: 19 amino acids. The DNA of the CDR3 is TGTGCCAGCAGCTTGCCAGGGACAGGGGGCTTCACCCACACAGATACGCAGTATTTT. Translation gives CASSLPGTGGFTHTDTQYF.

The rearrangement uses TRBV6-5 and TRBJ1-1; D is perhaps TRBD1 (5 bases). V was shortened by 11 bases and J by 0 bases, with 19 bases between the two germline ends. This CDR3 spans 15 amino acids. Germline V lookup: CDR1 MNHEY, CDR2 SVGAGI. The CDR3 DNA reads TGTGCCTGCTCCGGGGGAGGGGCGTTGAACACTGAAGCTTTCTTT. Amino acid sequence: CACSGGGALNTEAFF.

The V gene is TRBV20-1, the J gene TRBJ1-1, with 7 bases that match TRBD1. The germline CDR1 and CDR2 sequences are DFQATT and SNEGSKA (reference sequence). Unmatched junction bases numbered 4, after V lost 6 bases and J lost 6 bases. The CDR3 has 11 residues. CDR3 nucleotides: TGCAGTGCAGACAGGGATCCTGAAGCTTTCTTT. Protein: CSADRDPEAFF.

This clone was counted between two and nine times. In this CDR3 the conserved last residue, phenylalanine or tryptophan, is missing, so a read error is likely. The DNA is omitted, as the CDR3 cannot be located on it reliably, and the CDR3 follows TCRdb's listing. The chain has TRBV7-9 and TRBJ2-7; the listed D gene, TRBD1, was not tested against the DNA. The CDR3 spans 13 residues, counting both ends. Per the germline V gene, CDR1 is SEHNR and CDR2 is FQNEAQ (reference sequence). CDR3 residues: CASSLGGGPLIVS.

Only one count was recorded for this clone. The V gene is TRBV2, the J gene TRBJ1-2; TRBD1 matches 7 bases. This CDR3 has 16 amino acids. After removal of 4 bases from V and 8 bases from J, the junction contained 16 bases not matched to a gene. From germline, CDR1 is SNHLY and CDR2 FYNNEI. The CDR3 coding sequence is TGTGCCAGCAGTGGGTGGGGTGTCACAGGGGAAGTAGGCTACACCTTC. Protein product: CASSGWGVTGEVGYTF.